The sequence of this TCR beta chain was determined in a study of T cells after yellow fever vaccination. Study-wide results and limits: Abundant clonotypes (contaminants from the bulk population) could be present in FACS-sorted repertoires.

This clonotype was found a few times. Its antigen is not known. The CDR3 has 18 amino acids. The germline V gene has CDR1 SGHAT and CDR2 FQNNGV. Losses at the gene ends were 5 bases for V and 4 bases for J; bases not matched to a gene: 13. Via MiXCR, TCRdb re-called the 5' RACE reads, giving one row per CDR3 protein. Among some 670,000 distinct CDR3 sequences, 9% to 15% were seen once, and the ten largest hold approximately 15%. The material was PBMCs, obtained on the day of the yellow fever booster vaccination. The chain employs TRBV11-2 and TRBJ2-2, with TRBD2 matching over 10 bases. The clonotype originates from a young man who received the YFV17D yellow fever vaccine. The CDR3 coding sequence is TGTGCCAGCAGCCCCCCCGGGCCTAGCGGGAGTGGCACCGGGGAGCTGTTTTTT. It specifies CASSPPGPSGSGTGELFF.